Listed below are T cell receptor beta chains from one sample, sequenced in a study of control samples from healthy donors and cancer patients. The data were produced by immunoSEQ multiplex PCR, yet TCRdb's version contains in-frame clones alone and is incomplete. The sample has fewer than 200,000 clones; around 93% are singletons. Input material: blood. The receptors stem from a woman in her fifties or sixties in good health. The CDR3 runs from the conserved cysteine through the conserved F or W. A D gene is named only where the DNA matches it firmly. Not all rows give a size; the values are once, few, many and, for expanded clones, a class.

V	J	D	size	CDR3	DNA
TRBV27	TRBJ2-7	.	.	CASRPSQVSYEQYF	TGTGCCAGCAGACCCTCCCAGGTGTCGTACGAGCAGTACTTC
TRBV29-1	TRBJ1-2	.	.	CSVTGPLYGYTF	TGCAGCGTTACCGGTCCTCTCTATGGCTACACCTTC
TRBV11-2	TRBJ2-3	TRBD1	.	CASSILARGFRTDTQYF	TGTGCCAGCAGCATCTTGGCCAGGGGGTTTCGGACAGATACGCAGTATTTT
TRBV12-5	TRBJ2-5	.	.	CASGLSETQYF	TGTGCTAGTGGTTTGTCGGAGACCCAGTACTTC
TRBV5-5	TRBJ1-1	.	.	CASSLAVTNTEAFF	TGTGCCAGCAGCTTGGCGGTAACTAACACTGAAGCTTTCTTT
TRBV5-1	TRBJ2-2	TRBD1	.	CASSLRTGANTGELFF	TGCGCCAGCAGCTTGAGGACAGGGGCGAACACCGGGGAGCTGTTTTTT
TRBV19	TRBJ1-5	TRBD1	.	CASSMGQINQPQHF	TGTGCCAGTAGTATGGGACAGATCAATCAGCCCCAGCATTTT
TRBV5-8	TRBJ2-7	.	.	CASSYRAAGLTSYEQYF	TGTGCCAGCAGCTACCGAGCGGCGGGTTTAACCTCCTACGAGCAGTACTTC
TRBV6-5	TRBJ1-1	.	.	CASSPGIPGGTEAFF	TGTGCCAGCAGTCCCGGAATCCCTGGCGGCACTGAAGCTTTCTTT
TRBV5-1	TRBJ2-7	TRBD2	.	CASSSGEAGGLYEQYF	TGCGCCAGCAGCTCGGGGGAAGCGGGGGGGCTTTACGAGCAGTACTTC
TRBV7-9	TRBJ1-2	.	.	CASSLQQDYGYTF	TGTGCCAGCAGCTTACAACAGGACTATGGCTACACCTTC
TRBV7-9	TRBJ2-5	.	.	CASSLTISGQETQYF	TGTGCCAGCAGCTTAACAATTAGCGGCCAAGAGACCCAGTACTTC
TRBV6-2/TRBV6-3	TRBJ2-7	TRBD1	.	CASSPWGGTGKYEQYF	TGTGCCAGCAGCCCTTGGGGCGGGACAGGGAAATACGAGCAGTACTTC
TRBV9	TRBJ1-2	.	.	CASSVGGEILDF	TGTGCCAGCAGCGTAGGAGGGGAAATTCTGGACTTC
TRBV5-4	TRBJ1-4	.	.	CASSLSGEEKLFF	TGTGCCAGCAGCTTGTCAGGGGAAGAAAAACTGTTTTTT
TRBV5-6	TRBJ2-7	.	.	CASTSFDGWSEQYF	TGTGCCAGCACCTCCTTTGACGGGTGGTCCGAGCAGTACTTC
TRBV28	TRBJ2-3	TRBD1	.	CASSLPTGAADTQYF	TGTGCCAGCAGTTTACCGACAGGGGCAGCAGATACGCAGTATTTT
TRBV3-1/TRBV3-2	TRBJ2-2	.	.	CASSQAGSGELFF	TGTGCCAGCAGCCAAGCGGGTTCTGGGGAGCTGTTTTTT
TRBV6-2/TRBV6-3	TRBJ2-7	.	.	CASSYYGASSYEQYF	TGTGCCAGCAGTTACTACGGGGCTAGCTCCTACGAGCAGTACTTC
TRBV27	TRBJ1-5	.	once	CASTSDRFNQPQHF	TGTGCCAGCACTAGTGACAGATTCAATCAGCCCCAGCATTTT
TRBV4-3	TRBJ1-2	.	.	CASSQVRGSYGYTF	TGCGCCAGCAGCCAAGTTCGGGGGAGCTATGGCTACACCTTC
TRBV4-3	TRBJ1-2	.	.	CASSQETTGSGYTF	TGCGCCAGCAGCCAAGAGACGACAGGCTCTGGCTACACCTTC
TRBV19	TRBJ1-2	TRBD1	.	CASSVTGQGVYGYTF	TGTGCCAGTAGTGTGACGGGACAGGGTGTCTATGGCTACACCTTC
TRBV7-3	TRBJ1-1	.	.	CASSNQGGTEAFF	TGTGCCAGCAGCAACCAGGGTGGGACTGAAGCTTTCTTT
TRBV3-1/TRBV3-2	TRBJ1-4	.	few	CASSQWTITNEKLFF	TGTGCCAGCAGCCAATGGACAATAACTAATGAAAAACTGTTTTTT
TRBV5-4	TRBJ2-5	.	.	CASSRDSPETQYF	TGTGCCAGCAGCCGGGACTCCCCAGAGACCCAGTACTTC
TRBV7-3	TRBJ2-5	TRBD2	.	CASSSAGLLQETQYF	TGTGCCAGCAGCTCGGCGGGACTATTACAAGAGACCCAGTACTTC
TRBV7-2	TRBJ2-1	.	.	CASSLAVGGGPFYNEQFF	TGTGCCAGCAGCTTAGCTGTGGGGGGGGGCCCGTTTTACAATGAGCAGTTCTTC
TRBV10-3	TRBJ2-1	.	once	CAISESASISANEQFF	TGTGCCATCAGTGAGTCGGCCAGTATATCTGCCAATGAGCAGTTCTTC
TRBV19	TRBJ1-6	.	.	CASSTWTNFPSPLHF	TGTGCCAGTAGTACCTGGACCAACTTCCCCTCACCCCTCCACTTT
TRBV4-2	TRBJ2-3	TRBD2	.	CASSQNILAGSRDTQYF	TGTGCCAGCAGCCAAAACATATTAGCGGGGTCAAGAGATACGCAGTATTTT
TRBV10-3	TRBJ2-7	.	few	CAINPGLSYEQYF	TGTGCCATCAATCCGGGACTCAGCTACGAGCAGTACTTC
TRBV27	TRBJ1-5	.	.	CASSRQYSNQPQHF	TGTGCCAGCAGTAGACAGTATAGCAATCAGCCCCAGCATTTT
TRBV6-1	TRBJ2-7	.	.	CASSEFKESYEQYF	TGTGCCAGCAGTGAATTCAAGGAGTCCTACGAGCAGTACTTC
TRBV2	TRBJ1-6	TRBD1	once	CASTGTGIGSPLHF	TGTGCCAGTACTGGGACAGGGATCGGTTCACCCCTCCACTTT
TRBV27	TRBJ2-3	.	.	CASRVQGTDTQYF	TGTGCCAGCAGGGTTCAGGGCACAGATACGCAGTATTTT
TRBV14	TRBJ1-1	TRBD1	.	CASSRRQGSAFF	TGTGCCAGCAGCCGTCGACAGGGCTCAGCTTTCTTT
TRBV25-1	TRBJ2-2	TRBD2	.	CASSGYREGGRDTGELFF	TGTGCCAGCAGTGGGTATCGGGAGGGGGGTCGAGACACCGGGGAGCTGTTTTTT
TRBV12-3/TRBV12-4	TRBJ1-1	.	.	CASSHLTDTEAFF	TGTGCCAGCTCCCACCTAACAGACACTGAAGCTTTCTTT
TRBV6-5	TRBJ1-2	.	once	CASTDRYGYTF	TGTGCCTCGACCGACAGATATGGCTACACCTTC
TRBV10-3	TRBJ2-7	.	.	CAISEAYEQYF	TGTGCCATCAGTGAGGCCTACGAGCAGTACTTC
TRBV30	TRBJ1-2	.	.	CAWSSIAGVYGYTF	TGTGCCTGGAGTAGTATCGCTGGAGTCTATGGCTACACCTTC
TRBV6-5	TRBJ2-2	.	.	CASRTGRANTGELFF	TGTGCCAGCAGGACGGGCCGAGCGAACACCGGGGAGCTGTTTTTT
TRBV2	TRBJ1-1	.	.	CASTGRANTEAFF	TGTGCCAGCACCGGACGGGCAAACACTGAAGCTTTCTTT
TRBV7-9	TRBJ2-1	.	once	CASSSPGVNYNEQFF	TGTGCCAGCAGCTCTCCGGGGGTGAACTACAATGAGCAGTTCTTC
TRBV19	TRBJ2-7	TRBD1	.	CASSSDRGYEQYF	TGTGCCAGTAGTTCGGACAGGGGGTACGAGCAGTACTTC
TRBV4-3	TRBJ2-3	.	.	CASRRTGPTDTQYF	TGCGCCAGCAGGAGGACGGGCCCCACAGATACGCAGTATTTT
TRBV3-1/TRBV3-2	TRBJ1-6	.	.	CASSQKGGGTNSPLHF	TGTGCCAGCAGCCAGAAGGGTGGGGGCACGAATTCACCCCTCCACTTT
TRBV19	TRBJ1-1	TRBD1	.	CASSIKYSTGGMTEAFF	TGTGCCAGTAGTATAAAATACTCGACAGGGGGCATGACTGAAGCTTTCTTT
TRBV19	TRBJ1-5	TRBD1	.	CASSFTGGNQPQHF	TGTGCCAGTAGTTTCACAGGGGGCAATCAGCCCCAGCATTTT
TRBV6-5	TRBJ1-5	.	.	CASSYDSNQPQHF	TGTGCCAGCAGTTACGATAGCAATCAGCCCCAGCATTTT
TRBV5-1	TRBJ2-3	TRBD2	.	CASSYFNGGADTQYF	TGCGCCAGCAGCTACTTCAACGGGGGGGCAGATACGCAGTATTTT
TRBV27	TRBJ1-5	TRBD1	.	CASGTGGSLGQPQHF	TGTGCCAGCGGGACAGGGGGTTCTTTAGGCCAGCCCCAGCATTTT
TRBV5-1	TRBJ2-3	.	.	CASSLRGGVGTDTQYF	TGCGCCAGCAGCTTAAGGGGGGGAGTGGGAACAGATACGCAGTATTTT
TRBV6-5	TRBJ2-3	TRBD2	.	CASSDDLAGFDTQYF	TGTGCCAGCAGCGATGACCTAGCGGGTTTTGATACGCAGTATTTT
TRBV12-5	TRBJ1-3	.	.	CASGRITDSGNTIYF	TGTGCTAGTGGCCGAATCACCGACTCTGGAAACACCATATATTTT
TRBV5-5	TRBJ1-2	.	.	CASSLIVGNYGYTF	TGTGCCAGCAGCTTGATCGTAGGGAACTATGGCTACACCTTC
TRBV6-6	TRBJ2-5	TRBD1	.	CASSYRGQGAQETQYF	TGTGCCAGCAGTTACAGGGGACAGGGGGCACAAGAGACCCAGTACTTC
TRBV11-2	TRBJ2-5	TRBD2	.	CASNPASGRWETQYF	TGTGCCAGCAACCCGGCTAGCGGGAGATGGGAGACCCAGTACTTC
TRBV4-3	TRBJ1-2	TRBD1	.	CASSVNQRTGGSDGYTF	TGCGCCAGCAGCGTCAACCAAAGGACAGGGGGCTCGGATGGCTACACCTTC